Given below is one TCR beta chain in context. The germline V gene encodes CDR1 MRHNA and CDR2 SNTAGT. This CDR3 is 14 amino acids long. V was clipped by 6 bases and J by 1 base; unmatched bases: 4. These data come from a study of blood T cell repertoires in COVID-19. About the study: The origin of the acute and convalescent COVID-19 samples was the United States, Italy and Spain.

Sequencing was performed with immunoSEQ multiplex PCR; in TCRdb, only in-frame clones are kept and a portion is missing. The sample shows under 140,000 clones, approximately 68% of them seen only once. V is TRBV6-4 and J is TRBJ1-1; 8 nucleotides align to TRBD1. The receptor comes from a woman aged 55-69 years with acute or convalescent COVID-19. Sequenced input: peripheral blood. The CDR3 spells CASRTGDANTEAFF. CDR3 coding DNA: TGTGCCAGCAGGACAGGGGACGCGAACACTGAAGCTTTCTTT.